This is a list of T cell receptor beta chains from one sample in a study of blood T cells in healthy people across ages. TCRdb fed the 5' RACE reads into MiXCR, producing one record per CDR3 protein. The data contain 650,000 to 950,000 distinct CDR3 sequences, approximately 44% of them singletons. Input material: blood. The receptor source for this set is a man aged 55 to 70 in good health. Both conserved end residues are part of each CDR3. The D gene is left open where the match is weak. Part of the rows lack a size; the others show once, few, many or a class for expanded clones.

abundance | j_gene | v_gene | d_gene | CDR3aa | CDR3nt
. | TRBJ2-7 | TRBV2 | TRBD2 | CASRLAGGPMEQYF | TGTGCCAGCAGACTAGCGGGGGGGCCTATGGAGCAGTACTTC
. | TRBJ2-5 | TRBV15 | TRBD1 | CATCRDGLRGQGEETQYF | TGTGCCACCTGCAGAGATGGCCTAAGGGGACAGGGGGAAGAGACCCAGTACTTC
few | TRBJ2-5 | TRBV6-1 | . | CASTRGGAEETQYF | TGTGCCAGCACCCGTGGAGGGGCAGAAGAGACCCAGTACTTC
. | TRBJ2-4 | TRBV12-3/TRBV12-4 | . | CASSLAGAENIQYF | TGTGCCAGCAGTTTAGCCGGTGCCGAAAACATTCAGTACTTC
. | TRBJ2-7 | TRBV20-1 | TRBD2 | CSARDHGGGASYEQYF | TGCAGTGCTAGAGATCATGGCGGGGGGGCCTCCTACGAGCAGTACTTC
. | TRBJ1-2 | TRBV5-5 | . | CASSFSGAWGYTF | TGTGCCAGCAGCTTTTCAGGGGCTTGGGGCTACACCTTC
. | TRBJ2-5 | TRBV7-9 | . | CASSLGASSETQYF | TGTGCCAGCAGCTTGGGAGCTAGCTCGGAGACCCAGTACTTC
. | TRBJ2-3 | TRBV15 | . | CATSRDRGQGGDTQYF | TGTGCCACCAGCAGAGATCGGGGGCAGGGTGGAGATACGCAGTATTTT
. | TRBJ1-5 | TRBV6-6 | . | CASAHTVNQPQHF | TGTGCCAGCGCTCACACGGTTAATCAGCCCCAGCATTTT
. | TRBJ1-1 | TRBV4-3 | . | CASSQEYRETEAFF | TGCGCCAGCAGCCAGGAGTACAGGGAAACTGAAGCTTTCTTT
. | TRBJ1-2 | TRBV15 | . | CATSARGRGIGLYGYTF | TGTGCCACCAGCGCCCGGGGACGGGGAATCGGCCTCTATGGCTACACCTTC
. | TRBJ1-1 | TRBV5-1 | . | CASSSSGETEAFF | TGCGCCAGCAGCTCTTCTGGGGAGACTGAAGCTTTCTTT
few | TRBJ1-2 | TRBV28 | . | CASSPTLANYGYTF | TGTGCCAGCAGTCCCACGTTGGCCAACTATGGCTACACCTTC
. | TRBJ2-1 | TRBV6-2/TRBV6-3 | . | CASRLHRDPYNEQFF | TGTGCCAGCAGACTACACAGGGATCCCTACAATGAGCAGTTCTTC
. | TRBJ1-3 | TRBV2 | . | CASNLQGLSGNTIYF | TGTGCAAGCAACCTTCAGGGGCTCTCTGGAAACACCATATATTTT
many | TRBJ2-5 | TRBV5-1 | TRBD2 | CASSLMASGARETQYF | TGCGCCAGCAGCTTGATGGCTAGCGGTGCTCGGGAGACCCAGTACTTC
. | TRBJ2-7 | TRBV3-1 | TRBD1 | CASSQPRTGQSYNEQYF | TGTGCCAGCAGCCAACCCCGGACAGGGCAATCCTACAATGAGCAGTACTTC
. | TRBJ2-1 | TRBV6-5 | . | CASSLNIQTYEQFF | TGTGCCAGCAGTTTGAACATACAAACCTACGAGCAGTTCTTC
. | TRBJ1-6 | TRBV6-1 | . | CASALLGEGKSPLHF | TGTGCCAGCGCCCTCCTCGGCGAGGGGAAATCACCCCTCCACTTT
. | TRBJ2-7 | TRBV18 | . | CASSVGYYEQYF | TGTGCCAGCTCAGTAGGGTACTACGAGCAGTACTTC
. | TRBJ1-5 | TRBV6-2/TRBV6-3 | . | CASSYPPGYGQPQHF | TGTGCCAGCAGTTACCCCCCAGGGTACGGTCAGCCCCAGCATTTT
. | TRBJ2-3 | TRBV6-6 | TRBD2 | CASRSGGGTDTQYF | TGTGCCAGCAGATCGGGGGGGGGCACAGATACGCAGTATTTT
. | TRBJ2-1 | TRBV7-2 | TRBD2 | CASSLVSGGDSYNEQFF | TGTGCCAGCAGCTTAGTTAGCGGGGGGGACTCCTACAATGAGCAGTTCTTC
few | TRBJ1-2 | TRBV4-1 | . | CASSQVRGANYGYTF | TGCGCCAGCAGCCAAGTGCGAGGTGCCAACTATGGCTACACCTTC
. | TRBJ2-1 | TRBV4-3 | TRBD2 | CASSQDELAGGHNEQFF | TGCGCCAGCAGCCAAGATGAGCTAGCGGGGGGGCACAATGAGCAGTTCTTC
. | TRBJ1-1 | TRBV18 | . | CASSPKVGSTEGFF | TGTGCCAGCTCACCAAAGGTTGGAAGCACTGAAGGTTTCTTT
. | TRBJ1-2 | TRBV2 | TRBD1 | CASSMDRSYGYTF | TGTGCCAGCAGTATGGACAGGTCTTATGGCTACACCTTC
. | TRBJ2-4 | TRBV6-5 | TRBD2 | CASSSLGLAGGTDIRYF | TGTGCCAGCAGTTCCCTTGGACTAGCGGGGGGCACGGACATTCGGTACTTC
. | TRBJ2-5 | TRBV11-2 | TRBD2 | CASSLGWRGAQETQYF | TGTGCCAGCAGCTTGGGCTGGCGGGGGGCCCAAGAGACCCAGTACTTC
once | TRBJ2-5 | TRBV5-5 | TRBD2 | CASSYNQAGGGETQYF | TGTGCCAGCAGCTATAACCAAGCGGGGGGCGGGGAGACCCAGTACTTC
. | TRBJ2-1 | TRBV20-1 | TRBD2 | CSAYRGGPHNEQFF | TGCAGTGCTTACCGGGGGGGCCCTCACAATGAGCAGTTCTTC
few | TRBJ1-6 | TRBV25-1 | TRBD1 | CASSLTTGAASPLHF | TGTGCCAGCAGTTTAACTACAGGGGCCGCTTCACCCCTCCACTTT
. | TRBJ1-2 | TRBV4-1 | TRBD1 | CASSQEDRGGGYTF | TGCGCCAGCAGCCAAGAGGACAGGGGGGGTGGCTACACCTTC
many | TRBJ1-5 | TRBV7-9 | . | CASAVSGDQPQHF | TGTGCCAGCGCAGTTTCTGGCGATCAGCCCCAGCATTTT
. | TRBJ2-7 | TRBV28 | . | CASSFSRGLSYEQYF | TGTGCCAGCAGTTTTTCCAGGGGTTTATCCTACGAGCAGTACTTC
. | TRBJ1-2 | TRBV5-1 | . | CASSPKTENYGYTF | TGCGCCAGCAGCCCAAAGACAGAAAACTATGGCTACACCTTC
. | TRBJ2-7 | TRBV29-1 | TRBD2 | CSVAHGDYSYERYF | TGCAGCGTCGCGCACGGGGACTATTCCTACGAGCGGTACTTC
. | TRBJ1-4 | TRBV21-1 | . | CASSTRGGSRSQLFF | TGTGCCAGCAGCACCCGGGGGGGAAGTCGGAGTCAACTGTTTTTT
few | TRBJ1-2 | TRBV4-3 | TRBD1 | CASSQTTGPYGYTF | TGCGCCAGCAGCCAAACGACAGGGCCCTATGGCTACACCTTC
. | TRBJ1-2 | TRBV7-9 | . | CASWGLHPTRGYTF | TGTGCCAGCTGGGGCCTACACCCAACACGGGGCTACACCTTC